One sample yielded the 13 T cell receptor beta chains listed below, sequenced in a study of immune evolution from preneoplasia to lung adenocarcinoma. TCRdb keeps only in-frame clones here, not all; method: immunoSEQ multiplex PCR. The sample lists several thousand clones; roughly 77% were seen once. The specimen was FFPE minimally invasive lung adenocarcinoma tissue. These receptors came from a person aged 70 to 79 with lung adenocarcinoma.

The J gene is TRBJ1-4, the V gene TRBV2, with D tentatively TRBD1 (6 bases). Germline assignment: CDR1 SNHLY and CDR2 FYNNEI. There are 14 residues in the CDR3. Trimming stripped 3 bases from V and 6 bases from J, with 11 bases between. The CDR3 DNA is TGTGCCAGCAGTGACGACAGGCGGGATGAAAAACTGTTTTTT. It specifies CASSDDRRDEKLFF. Filled out from reference TRBV2 and TRBJ1-4, the complete variable domain reads EPEVTQTPSHQVTQMGQEVILRCVPISNHLYFYWYRQILGQKVEFLVSFYNNEISEKSEIFDDQFSVERPDGSNFTLKIRSTKLEDSAMYFCASSDDRRDEKLFFGSGTQLSVL.

This clone was picked up a small number of times. The chain couples TRBV9 to TRBJ1-1; possibly TRBD1 for D (6 bases). V was shortened by 0 bases and J by 0 bases, with 12 bases between the two germline ends. The V gene's germline CDR1 is SGDLS and CDR2 YYNGEE. The length of the CDR3 is 16 residues. The CDR3 region is CASSVEGTGLNTEAFF. The CDR3 coding sequence is TGTGCCAGCAGCGTAGAAGGAACAGGGCTGAACACTGAAGCTTTCTTT.

The chain recombines TRBV28 with TRBJ2-7; 10 nucleotides align to TRBD2. Germline CDR1 is MDHEN and CDR2 is SYDVKM. The CDR3 runs 14 residues. V shed 4 bases, J shed 3 bases, and the junction held 3 bases outside the gene matches. The CDR3 DNA reads as TGTGCCAGCAGTTCCCTAGCGGGAGTCTACGAGCAGTACTTC. Its translation: CASSSLAGVYEQYF.

This chain joins TRBV5-1 and TRBJ2-5, with D maybe TRBD1 (6 bases). Looked up from germline, CDR1 is SGHRS and CDR2 is YFSETQ. Trimming removed 5 bases from V and 2 bases from J, with 13 bases in between. CDR3 size: 14 residues. The CDR3 DNA follows: TGCGCCAGCAGGGACAGTTTCCAACAAGAGACCCAGTACTTC. This codes for CASRDSFQQETQYF. The full variable domain, with the rest looked up from reference TRBV5-1 and TRBJ2-5, is KAGVTQTPRYLIKTRGQQVTLSCSPISGHRSVSWYQQTPGQGLQFLFEYFSETQRNKGNFPGRFSGRQFSNSRSEMNVSTLELGDSALYLCASRDSFQQETQYFGPGTRLLVL.

This clone was detected a few times. J is TRBJ1-2 and V is TRBV27; TRBD1 matches 8 bases. The germline V gene encodes CDR1 MNHEY and CDR2 SMNVEV (reference sequence). V lost 5 bases, J lost 4 bases, and 6 bases stayed unmatched. CDR3 length: 14 amino acids. The CDR3 spells CASSPETGAYGYTF. As DNA, the CDR3 is TGTGCCAGCAGTCCGGAGACAGGGGCCTATGGCTACACCTTC.

J is TRBJ1-1 and V is TRBV6-5; no reliable D call. V lost 5 bases and J 7 bases, leaving 8 bases between the germline ends. The germline V gene encodes CDR1 MNHEY and CDR2 SVGAGI. The CDR3 spans 11 residues. The CDR3 DNA is TGTGCCAGCAGTGAGCAAGTTGAAGCTTTCTTT. The encoded protein is CASSEQVEAFF.

CDR3 protein: CASRPLAVGRKRYNEQFF. The CDR3 DNA reads as TGTGCCAGCAGGCCACTAGCGGTCGGCCGGAAGCGTTACAATGAGCAGTTCTTC. The chain has TRBV7-9 and TRBJ2-1; 8 bases line up with TRBD2. V was pared by 6 bases and J by 4 bases, with 17 bases of the junction left unmatched. Germline V gives CDR1 SEHNR, CDR2 FQNEAQ (reference sequence). The CDR3 loop spans 18 amino acids.

The genes are TRBV7-9 and TRBJ2-1; D remains unclear. V was trimmed by 5 bases and J by 8 bases, leaving 7 bases between them. This CDR3 contains 11 residues. Germline V gives CDR1 SEHNR, CDR2 FQNEAQ (reference sequence). In nucleotides, the CDR3 is TGTGCCAGCAGCCCCCAAGATGAGCAGTTCTTC. Encoded protein: CASSPQDEQFF.

Here the CDR3 reads CASSLTSGRLADTQYF. The CDR3 region has the DNA TGTGCCAGCAGCTTGACTAGCGGGAGACTGGCAGATACGCAGTATTTT. This sequence joins TRBV5-6 and TRBJ2-3; 11 nucleotides align to TRBD2. This CDR3 spans 16 amino acids. Per germline, CDR1 SGHDT and CDR2 YYEEEE. V was pared by 1 base and J by 4 bases, with 5 bases of the junction left unmatched.

The J gene is TRBJ1-1, the V gene TRBV6-4; D perhaps matches TRBD1 (5 bases). This CDR3 has 13 residues. Trimming stripped 8 bases from V and 4 bases from J, with 14 bases between. CDR1 and CDR2 (germline): MRHNA, SNTAGT. The chain's CDR3 is CASGKVGGTEAFF. The CDR3 DNA is TGTGCCAGCGGAAAGGTCGGGGGCACTGAAGCTTTCTTT.

The chain is built from TRBV5-1 and TRBJ1-2; 7 bases map to TRBD1. With V trimmed by 5 bases and J by 6 bases, 13 bases remained unmatched. The germline V gene has CDR1 SGHRS and CDR2 YFSETQ. The CDR3 extends over 15 amino acids. In DNA, the CDR3 is TGCGCCAGCAGTCACAATCAGGGGGAAATCGATGGCTACACCTTC. It is translated as CASSHNQGEIDGYTF.

The rearrangement uses TRBV5-1 and TRBJ1-2; D is uncertain. The CDR3 loop spans 9 amino acids. Per the germline V gene, CDR1 is SGHRS and CDR2 is YFSETQ. The V and J ends lost 6 bases and 6 bases respectively, with 3 bases between them. The CDR3 nucleotides are TGCGCCAGCATGGATGGCTACACCTTC. Amino acid sequence: CASMDGYTF.

DNA of the CDR3: TGTGCCAGTAGTGCCGCCGGTCTGAACACTGAAGCTTTCTTT. Encoded protein: CASSAAGLNTEAFF. This chain joins TRBV19 and TRBJ1-1, with D unresolved. Germline V gene lookup returns CDR1 LNHDA and CDR2 SQIVND (reference sequence). V lost 5 bases and J lost 0, with 10 bases in between. The CDR3 covers 14 residues. Based on the CDR3 plus reference TRBV19 and TRBJ1-1, the full variable domain is DGGITQSPKYLFRKEGQNVTLSCEQNLNHDAMYWYRQDPGQGLRLIYYSQIVNDFQKGDIAEGYSVSREKKESFPLTVTSAQKNPTAFYLCASSAAGLNTEAFFGQGTRLTVV.